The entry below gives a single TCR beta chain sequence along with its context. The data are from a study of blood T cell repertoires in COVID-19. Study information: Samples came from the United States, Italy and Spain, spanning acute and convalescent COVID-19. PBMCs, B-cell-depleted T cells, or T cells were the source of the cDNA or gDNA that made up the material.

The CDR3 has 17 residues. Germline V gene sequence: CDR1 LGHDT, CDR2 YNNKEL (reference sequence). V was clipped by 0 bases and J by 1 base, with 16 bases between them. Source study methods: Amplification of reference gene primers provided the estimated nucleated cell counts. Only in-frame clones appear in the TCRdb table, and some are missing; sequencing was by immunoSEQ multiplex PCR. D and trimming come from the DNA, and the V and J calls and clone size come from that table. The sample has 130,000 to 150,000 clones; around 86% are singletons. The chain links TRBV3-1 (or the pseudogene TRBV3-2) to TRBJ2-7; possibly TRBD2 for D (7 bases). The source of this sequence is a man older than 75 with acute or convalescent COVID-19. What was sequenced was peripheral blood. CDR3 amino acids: CASSQDSGGRRSYEQYF. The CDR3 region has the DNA TGTGCCAGCAGCCAAGATTCGGGGGGCAGGAGATCCTACGAGCAGTACTTC.